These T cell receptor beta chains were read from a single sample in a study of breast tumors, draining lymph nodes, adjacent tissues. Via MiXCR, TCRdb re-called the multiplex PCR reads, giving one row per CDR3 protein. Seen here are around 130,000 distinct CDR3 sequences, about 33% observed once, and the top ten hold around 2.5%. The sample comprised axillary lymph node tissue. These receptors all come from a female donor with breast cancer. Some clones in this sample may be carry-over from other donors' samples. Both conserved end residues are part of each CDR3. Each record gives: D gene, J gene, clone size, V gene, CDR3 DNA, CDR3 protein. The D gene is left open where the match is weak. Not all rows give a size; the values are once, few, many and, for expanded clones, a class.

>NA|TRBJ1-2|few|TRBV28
TGTGCCAGCAGTTTATTACAGCCGCCGTATGGCTACACCTTC
CASSLLQPPYGYTF
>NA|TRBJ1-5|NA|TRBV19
TGTGCCAGTAGCTTCGACGGGGTCGGAGGTCAGCCCCAGCATTTT
CASSFDGVGGQPQHF
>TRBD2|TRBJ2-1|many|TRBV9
TGTGCCAGCAGCGTAGGGGCGGCTAGCGGGGGTAATGAGCAGTTCTTC
CASSVGAASGGNEQFF
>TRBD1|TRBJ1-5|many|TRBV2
TGTGCCAGCAAAACAGGGGGCAATCAGCCCCAGCATTTT
CASKTGGNQPQHF
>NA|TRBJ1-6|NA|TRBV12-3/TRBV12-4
TGTGCCAGCAGTCTCGGGACCGCGAGGGATTCACCCCTCCACTTT
CASSLGTARDSPLHF
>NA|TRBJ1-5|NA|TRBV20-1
TGCAGTGCTACCACGAACAATCAGCCCCAGCATTTT
CSATTNNQPQHF
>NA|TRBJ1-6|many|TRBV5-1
TGCGCCAGCAGCTCCCACATGTTATCCCTCCACTTT
CASSSHMLSLHF
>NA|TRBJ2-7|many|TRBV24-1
TGTGCCACCAGTGATTTAGGGGGGGACGAGCAGTACTTC
CATSDLGGDEQYF
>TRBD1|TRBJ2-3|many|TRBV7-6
TGTGCCAGCAGCTTAGACCAGGGACAGAGTACGCAGTATTTT
CASSLDQGQSTQYF
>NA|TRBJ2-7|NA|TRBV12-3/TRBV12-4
TGTGCCAGCAGTTTAAGAGAGCAGTACTTC
CASSLREQYF
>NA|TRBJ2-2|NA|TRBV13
TGTGCCAGCAGCGTACGGGTCCTAGGGGGCACCGGGGAGCTGTTTTTT
CASSVRVLGGTGELFF
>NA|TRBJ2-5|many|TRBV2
TGTGCCAGCAGTGAGCGAAAGCAAGAGACCCAGTACTTC
CASSERKQETQYF
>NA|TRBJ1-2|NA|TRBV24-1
TGTGCCACCAGTGATTTGGGACAGCCTTATGGCTACACCTTC
CATSDLGQPYGYTF
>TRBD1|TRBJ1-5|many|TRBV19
TGTGCCAGTAGTATAGGGACAGGGCTGGGTCAGCCCCAGCATTTT
CASSIGTGLGQPQHF
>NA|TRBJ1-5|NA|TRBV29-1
TGCAGCGTGAGGTGGGGGCACAATCAGCCCCAGCATTTT
CSVRWGHNQPQHF
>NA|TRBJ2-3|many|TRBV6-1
TGTGCCAGCAAGGGCAGCCACACAGATACGCAGTATTTT
CASKGSHTDTQYF
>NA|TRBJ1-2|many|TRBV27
TGTGCCAGCAGTGCAACCGGGACGGGCTATGGCTACACCTTC
CASSATGTGYGYTF
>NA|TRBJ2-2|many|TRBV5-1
TGCGCCAGCAGCTACCCCTGGGCAGGGCGCACCGGGGAGCTGTTTTTT
CASSYPWAGRTGELFF
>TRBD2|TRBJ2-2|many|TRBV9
TGTGCCAGCAGCGTAACCCCCCCCGGGACTAGAACCGGGGAGCTGTTTTTT
CASSVTPPGTRTGELFF
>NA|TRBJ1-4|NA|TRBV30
TGTGCCTGGAGGGCAACTAATGAAAAACTGTTTTTT
CAWRATNEKLFF
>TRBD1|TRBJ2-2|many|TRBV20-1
TGCAGTGCTAGACCGCCGGACAGGACGAACACCGGGGAGCTGTTTTTT
CSARPPDRTNTGELFF
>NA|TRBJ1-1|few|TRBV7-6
TGTGCCAGCAGCCCCCGTTCTGCTCTAACCGGGGGAGCTTTCTTT
CASSPRSALTGGAFF
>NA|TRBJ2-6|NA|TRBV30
TGTGCCTGGAGTGTCGGGGCGGGGGCCAACGTCCTGACTTTC
CAWSVGAGANVLTF
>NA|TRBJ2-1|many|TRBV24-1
TGTGCCACCAGTGACCGGGGACGGACCCTCGACGAGCAGTTCTTC
CATSDRGRTLDEQFF
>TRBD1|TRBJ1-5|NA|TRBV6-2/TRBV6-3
TGTGCCAGCAGTTACTATGGGACAGGGGTCAATCAGCCCCAGCATTTT
CASSYYGTGVNQPQHF
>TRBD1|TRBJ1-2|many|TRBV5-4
TGTGCCAGCAGCCTCAGGGGGAACTATGGCTACACCTTC
CASSLRGNYGYTF
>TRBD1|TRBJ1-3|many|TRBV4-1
TGCGCCAGCAGCCAAGGGACAGGGAATGGAAACACCATATATTTT
CASSQGTGNGNTIYF
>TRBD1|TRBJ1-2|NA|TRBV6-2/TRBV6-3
TGTGCCAGCAGCCCGGACAGGGGGCGCTTACGTGGCTACACCTTC
CASSPDRGRLRGYTF
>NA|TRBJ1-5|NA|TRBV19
TGCGCCAGTAGCACAGGAGATACAGATACGCAGCATTTT
CASSTGDTDTQHF
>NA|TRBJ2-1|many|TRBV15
TGTGCCACCAGCCAGGCGACAGGAGAATTCTACAATGAGCAGTTCTTC
CATSQATGEFYNEQFF
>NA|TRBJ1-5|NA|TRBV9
TGTGCCAGCAAAGTACATGGACGCAATCAGCCCCAGCATTTT
CASKVHGRNQPQHF
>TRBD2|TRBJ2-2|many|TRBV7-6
TGTGCCAGCAGCCCACTTGGACTAGCGGGGGGAGGCGGGGAGCTGTTTTTT
CASSPLGLAGGGGELFF
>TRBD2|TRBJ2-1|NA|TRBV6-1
TGTGCCAGCAGTGTAACCAGACTAGCGGGGGCCGAAGGTGAGCAGTTCTTC
CASSVTRLAGAEGEQFF
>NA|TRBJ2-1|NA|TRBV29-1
TGCAGCGTTGAAGAGTACAATGAGCAGTTCTTC
CSVEEYNEQFF
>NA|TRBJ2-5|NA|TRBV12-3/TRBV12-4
TGTGCCAGCAGTTTCCGACAAGGGACCCAGTACTTC
CASSFRQGTQYF
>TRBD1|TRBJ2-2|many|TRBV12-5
TGTGCTAGTGGGACGGACAGGAGAACCGGGGAGCTGTTTTTT
CASGTDRRTGELFF
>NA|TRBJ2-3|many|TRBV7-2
TGTGCCAGCAGCCCCAGGACGGCCAGCGTTCCGATGATGGATACGCAGTATTTT
CASSPRTASVPMMDTQYF
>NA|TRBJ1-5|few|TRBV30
TGTGCCTGGAGCGCCCCGGGCCTCTCCCTTAATCAGCCCCAGCATTTT
CAWSAPGLSLNQPQHF
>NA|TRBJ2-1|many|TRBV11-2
TGTGCCAGCAGCTTAACTTACAATGAGCAGTTCTTC
CASSLTYNEQFF
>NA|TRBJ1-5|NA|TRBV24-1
TGTGCCACCAGTCCGACCCCGGGACTCCAAGGTAGCAATCAGCCCCAGCATTTT
CATSPTPGLQGSNQPQHF
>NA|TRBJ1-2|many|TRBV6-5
TGTGCCAGCAGAAGACGGACTAACTATGGCTACACCTTC
CASRRRTNYGYTF
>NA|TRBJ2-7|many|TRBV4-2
TGTGCCAGCAGCCAAGCGGAGAAAGTTTTGGACGAGCAGTACTTC
CASSQAEKVLDEQYF
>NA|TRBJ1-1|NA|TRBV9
TGTGCCAGCAGCGTAGGACCAGATAACACTGAAGCTCTCTTT
CASSVGPDNTEALF
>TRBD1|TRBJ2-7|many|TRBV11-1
TGTGCCAGCAGCCTAGGCAGGACAGGTACCTCCTACGAGCAGTACTTC
CASSLGRTGTSYEQYF
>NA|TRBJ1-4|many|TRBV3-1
TGTGCCAGCAGCCAACGTGGAACTAATGAAAAACTGTTTTTT
CASSQRGTNEKLFF
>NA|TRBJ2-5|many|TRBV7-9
TGTGCCAGCAGCTGGGGAGGGGACAACCAAGAGACCCAGTACTTC
CASSWGGDNQETQYF
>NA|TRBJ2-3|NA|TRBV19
TGTGCCAGTAGTACCCTTCAGGGAATTACGCAGTATTTT
CASSTLQGITQYF
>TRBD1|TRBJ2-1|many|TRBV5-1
TGCGCCAGCACCGGGACAGGCTCCTACAATGAGCAGTTCTTC
CASTGTGSYNEQFF
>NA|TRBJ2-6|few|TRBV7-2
TGTGCCAGCAGCCCCGGCGGGGCCAACGTCCTGACTTTC
CASSPGGANVLTF
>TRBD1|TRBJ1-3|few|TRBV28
TGTGCCAGCAGTCAACCGGGACAGGGGGCTGGAAACACCATATATTTT
CASSQPGQGAGNTIYF
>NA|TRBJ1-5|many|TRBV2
TGTGCCAGCGTCAGGGATGGCAATCAGCCCCAGCATTTT
CASVRDGNQPQHF
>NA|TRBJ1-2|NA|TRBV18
TGTGCCTGCTCACCACCGTCAGGCAGAGGGTATGGCTACACCTTC
CACSPPSGRGYGYTF
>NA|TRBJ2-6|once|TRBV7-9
TGTGCCAGCAGCCCCGCCGCGACCTATAATGGAGGGGCCAACGTCCTGACTTTC
CASSPAATYNGGANVLTF
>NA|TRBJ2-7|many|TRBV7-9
TGTGCCAGCAGCTTTGACCCGGTGGCGCAGTACTTC
CASSFDPVAQYF
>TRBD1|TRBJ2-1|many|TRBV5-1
TGCGCCAGCAGCCGGACAGGGATCTACAATGAGCAGTTCTTC
CASSRTGIYNEQFF
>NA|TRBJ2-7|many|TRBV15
TGTGCCACCAGCAGAGATCCGCCGGTTCTCTCCTACGAGCAGTACTTC
CATSRDPPVLSYEQYF
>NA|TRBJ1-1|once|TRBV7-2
TGTGCCAGCAGCTTATTTTTGGGGGGCACTGAAGCTTTCTTT
CASSLFLGGTEAFF
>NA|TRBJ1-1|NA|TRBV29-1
TGCAGCGTTGAAGATCACGGAGGGGGCACTGAAGCTTTCTTT
CSVEDHGGGTEAFF
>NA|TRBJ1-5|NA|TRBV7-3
TGTGCCAGCAGCTTACAGCCAGAAGCCTTAGATACGCAGCATTTT
CASSLQPEALDTQHF